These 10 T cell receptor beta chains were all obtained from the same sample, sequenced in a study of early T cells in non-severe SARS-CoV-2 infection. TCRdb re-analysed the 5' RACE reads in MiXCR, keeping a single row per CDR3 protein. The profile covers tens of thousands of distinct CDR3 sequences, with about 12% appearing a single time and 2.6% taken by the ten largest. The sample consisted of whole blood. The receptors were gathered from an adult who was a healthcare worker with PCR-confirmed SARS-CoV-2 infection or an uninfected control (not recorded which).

The CDR3 DNA follows: TGTGCCCTCAGGGGTCGGATCCAAGAGACCCAGTACTTC. This encodes CALRGRIQETQYF. This chain connects TRBV6-2 or TRBV6-3 to TRBJ2-5, with D possibly being TRBD1 (6 bases). In germline, CDR1 is MNHEY, CDR2 SVGEGT. This CDR3 is 13 amino acids long. The ends were cut back, 11 bases at V and 1 base at J, with 14 bases in the middle.

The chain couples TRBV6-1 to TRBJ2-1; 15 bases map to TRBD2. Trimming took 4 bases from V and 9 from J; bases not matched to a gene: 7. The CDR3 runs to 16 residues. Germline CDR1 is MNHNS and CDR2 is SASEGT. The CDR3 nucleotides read TGTGCCAGCAGTGTTGGACTAGCGGGAGGGCAGGGTGAGCAGTTCTTC. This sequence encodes CASSVGLAGGQGEQFF.

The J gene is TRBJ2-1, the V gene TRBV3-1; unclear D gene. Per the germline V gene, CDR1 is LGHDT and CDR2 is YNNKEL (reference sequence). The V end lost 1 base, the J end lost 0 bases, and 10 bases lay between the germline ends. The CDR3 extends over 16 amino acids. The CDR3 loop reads CASSQVGLSSYNEQFF. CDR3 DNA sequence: TGTGCCAGCAGCCAAGTAGGTCTGAGCTCCTACAATGAGCAGTTCTTC.

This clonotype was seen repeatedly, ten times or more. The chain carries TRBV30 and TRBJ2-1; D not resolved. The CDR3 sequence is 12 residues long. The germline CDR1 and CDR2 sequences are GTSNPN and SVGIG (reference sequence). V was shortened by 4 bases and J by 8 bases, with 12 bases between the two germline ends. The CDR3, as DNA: TGTGCCTGGATTCCGTGGCAGGATGAGCAGTTCTTC. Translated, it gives CAWIPWQDEQFF. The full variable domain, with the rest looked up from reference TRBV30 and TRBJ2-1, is SQTIHQWPATLVQPVGSPLSLECTVEGTSNPNLYWYRQAAGRGLQLLFYSVGIGQISSEVPQNLSASRPQDRQFILSSKKLLLSDSGFYLCAWIPWQDEQFFGPGTRLTVL.

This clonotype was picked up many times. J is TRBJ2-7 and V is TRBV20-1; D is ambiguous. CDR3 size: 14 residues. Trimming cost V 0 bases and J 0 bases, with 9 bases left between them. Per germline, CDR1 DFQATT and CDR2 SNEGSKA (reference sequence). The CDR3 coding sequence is TGCAGTGCTAGAGATTCTGTCAACTCCTACGAGCAGTACTTC. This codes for CSARDSVNSYEQYF.

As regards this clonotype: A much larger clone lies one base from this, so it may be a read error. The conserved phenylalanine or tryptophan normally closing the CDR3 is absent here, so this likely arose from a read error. In DNA, the CDR3 is TGTGCCAGCAGCTTGGGACTACCCTATGGCTACACCTCC. This encodes CASSLGLPYGYTS. The chain has TRBV5-6 and TRBJ1-2, with unresolved D. Germline CDR1 SGHDT, CDR2 YYEEEE. CDR3 size: 13 residues. V gave up 0 bases and J gave up 4 bases, with 7 bases separating them.

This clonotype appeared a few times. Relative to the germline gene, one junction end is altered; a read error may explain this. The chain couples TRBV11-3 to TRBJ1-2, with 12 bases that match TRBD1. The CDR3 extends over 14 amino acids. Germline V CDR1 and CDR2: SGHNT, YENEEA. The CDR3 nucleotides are TGTACCAGCAGCCAGGGACAGGGGGCCGGTGGCTACACCTTC. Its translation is CTSSQGQGAGGYTF.

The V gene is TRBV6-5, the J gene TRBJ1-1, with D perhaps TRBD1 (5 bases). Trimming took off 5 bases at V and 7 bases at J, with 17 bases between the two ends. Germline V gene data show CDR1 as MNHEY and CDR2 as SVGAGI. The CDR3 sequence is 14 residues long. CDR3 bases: TGTGCCAGCAGTCCGACGTGGACAAGCGTTGAAGCTTTCTTT. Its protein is CASSPTWTSVEAFF.

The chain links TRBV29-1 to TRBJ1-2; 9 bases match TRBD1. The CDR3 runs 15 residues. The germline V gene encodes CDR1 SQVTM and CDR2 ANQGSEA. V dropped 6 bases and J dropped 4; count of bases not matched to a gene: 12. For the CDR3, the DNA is TGCAGCGTCCTCCCTGAACAGGGGGCTTTCTATGGCTACACCTTC. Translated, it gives CSVLPEQGAFYGYTF.

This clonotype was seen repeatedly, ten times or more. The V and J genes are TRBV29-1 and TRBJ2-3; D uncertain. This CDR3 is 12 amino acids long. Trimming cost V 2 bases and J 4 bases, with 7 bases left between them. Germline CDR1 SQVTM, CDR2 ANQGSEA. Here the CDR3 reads CSVERDSDTQYF. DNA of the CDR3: TGCAGCGTTGAAAGGGATTCAGATACGCAGTATTTT.